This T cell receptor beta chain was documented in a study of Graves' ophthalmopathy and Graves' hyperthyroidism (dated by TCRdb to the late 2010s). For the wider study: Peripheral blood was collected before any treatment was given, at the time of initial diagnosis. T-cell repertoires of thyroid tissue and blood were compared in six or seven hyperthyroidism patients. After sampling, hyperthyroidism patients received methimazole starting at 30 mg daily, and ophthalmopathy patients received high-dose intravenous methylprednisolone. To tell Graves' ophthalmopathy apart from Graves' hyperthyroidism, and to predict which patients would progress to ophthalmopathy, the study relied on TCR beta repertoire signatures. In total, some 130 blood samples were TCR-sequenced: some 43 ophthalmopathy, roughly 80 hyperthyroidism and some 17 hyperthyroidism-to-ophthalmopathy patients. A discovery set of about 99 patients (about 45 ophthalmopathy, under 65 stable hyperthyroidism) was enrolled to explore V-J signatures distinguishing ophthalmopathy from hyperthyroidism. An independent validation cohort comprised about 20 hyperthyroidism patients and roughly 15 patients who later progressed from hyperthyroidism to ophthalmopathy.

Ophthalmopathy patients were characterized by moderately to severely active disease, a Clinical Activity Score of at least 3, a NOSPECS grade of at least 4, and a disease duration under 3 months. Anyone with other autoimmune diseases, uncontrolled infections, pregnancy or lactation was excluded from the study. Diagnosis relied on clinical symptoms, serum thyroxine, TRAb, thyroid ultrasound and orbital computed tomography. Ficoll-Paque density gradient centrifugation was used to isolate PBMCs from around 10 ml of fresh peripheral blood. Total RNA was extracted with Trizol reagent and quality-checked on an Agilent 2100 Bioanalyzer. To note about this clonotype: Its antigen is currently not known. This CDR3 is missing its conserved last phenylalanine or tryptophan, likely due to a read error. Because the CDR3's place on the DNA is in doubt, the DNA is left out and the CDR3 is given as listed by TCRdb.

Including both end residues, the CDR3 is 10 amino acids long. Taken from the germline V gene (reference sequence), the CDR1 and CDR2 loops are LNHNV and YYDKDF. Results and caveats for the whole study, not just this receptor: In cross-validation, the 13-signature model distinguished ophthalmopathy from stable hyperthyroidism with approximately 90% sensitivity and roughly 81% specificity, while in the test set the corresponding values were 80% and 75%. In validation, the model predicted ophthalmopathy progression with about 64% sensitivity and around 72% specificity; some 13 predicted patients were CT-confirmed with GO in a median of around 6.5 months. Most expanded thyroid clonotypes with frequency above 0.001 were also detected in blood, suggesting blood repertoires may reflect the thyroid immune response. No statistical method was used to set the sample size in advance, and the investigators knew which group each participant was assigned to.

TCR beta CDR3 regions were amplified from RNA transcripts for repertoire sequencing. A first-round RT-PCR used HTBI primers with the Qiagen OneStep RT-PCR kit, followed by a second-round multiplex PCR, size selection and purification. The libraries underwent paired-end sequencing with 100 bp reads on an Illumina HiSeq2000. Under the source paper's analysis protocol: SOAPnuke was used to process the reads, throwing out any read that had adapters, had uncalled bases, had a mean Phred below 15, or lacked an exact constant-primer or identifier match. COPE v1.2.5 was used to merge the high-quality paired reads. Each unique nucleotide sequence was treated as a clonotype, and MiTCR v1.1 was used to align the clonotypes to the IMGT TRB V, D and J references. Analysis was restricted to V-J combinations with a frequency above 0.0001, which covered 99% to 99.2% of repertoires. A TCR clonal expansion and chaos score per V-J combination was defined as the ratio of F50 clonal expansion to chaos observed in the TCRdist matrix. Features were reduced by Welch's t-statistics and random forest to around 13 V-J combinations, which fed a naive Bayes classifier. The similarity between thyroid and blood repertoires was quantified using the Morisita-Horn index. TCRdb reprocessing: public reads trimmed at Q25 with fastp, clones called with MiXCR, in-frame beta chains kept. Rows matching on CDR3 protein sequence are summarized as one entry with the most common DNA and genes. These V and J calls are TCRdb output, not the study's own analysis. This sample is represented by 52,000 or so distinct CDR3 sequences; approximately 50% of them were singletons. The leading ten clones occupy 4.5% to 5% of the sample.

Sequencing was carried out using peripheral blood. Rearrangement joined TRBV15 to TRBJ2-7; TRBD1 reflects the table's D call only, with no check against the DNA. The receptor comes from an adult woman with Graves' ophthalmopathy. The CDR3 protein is CATSKGQRNT.